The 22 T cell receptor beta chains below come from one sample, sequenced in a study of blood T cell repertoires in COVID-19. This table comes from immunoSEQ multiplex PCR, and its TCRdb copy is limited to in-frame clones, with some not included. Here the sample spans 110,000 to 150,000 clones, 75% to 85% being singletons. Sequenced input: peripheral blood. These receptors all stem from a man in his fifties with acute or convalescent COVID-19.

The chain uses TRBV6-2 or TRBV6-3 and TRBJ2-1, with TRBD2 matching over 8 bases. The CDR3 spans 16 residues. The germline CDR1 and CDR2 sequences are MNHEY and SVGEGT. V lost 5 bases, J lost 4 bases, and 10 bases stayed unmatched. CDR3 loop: CASSARGGIGYNEQFF. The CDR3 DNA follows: TGTGCCAGCAGTGCCCGGGGGGGAATAGGGTACAATGAGCAGTTCTTC.

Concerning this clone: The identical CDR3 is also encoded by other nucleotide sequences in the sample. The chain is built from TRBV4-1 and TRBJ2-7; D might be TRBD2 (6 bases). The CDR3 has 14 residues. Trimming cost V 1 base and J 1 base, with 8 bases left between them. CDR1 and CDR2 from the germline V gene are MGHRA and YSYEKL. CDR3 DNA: TGCGCCAGCAGCCAAGTTAGCGGTTCCTACGAGCAGTACTTC. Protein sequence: CASSQVSGSYEQYF.

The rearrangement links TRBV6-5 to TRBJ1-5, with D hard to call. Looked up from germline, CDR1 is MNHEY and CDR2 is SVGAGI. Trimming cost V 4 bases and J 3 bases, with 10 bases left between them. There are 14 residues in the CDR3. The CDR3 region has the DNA TGTGCCAGCAGTTTCCAACAGCTCAATCAGCCCCAGCATTTT. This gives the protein CASSFQQLNQPQHF.

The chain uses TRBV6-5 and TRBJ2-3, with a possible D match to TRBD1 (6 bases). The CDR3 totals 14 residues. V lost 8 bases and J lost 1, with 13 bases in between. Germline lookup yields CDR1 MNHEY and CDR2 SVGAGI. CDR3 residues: CASWGRQGTDTQYF. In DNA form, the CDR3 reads TGTGCCAGCTGGGGCCGACAGGGCACAGATACGCAGTATTTT.

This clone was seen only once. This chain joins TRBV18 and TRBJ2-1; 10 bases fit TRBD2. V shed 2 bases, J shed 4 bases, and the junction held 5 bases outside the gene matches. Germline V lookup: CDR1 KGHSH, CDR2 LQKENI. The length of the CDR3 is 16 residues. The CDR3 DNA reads TGTGCCAGCTCACCAGTAGCGGGAGGAATATACAATGAGCAGTTCTTC. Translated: CASSPVAGGIYNEQFF.

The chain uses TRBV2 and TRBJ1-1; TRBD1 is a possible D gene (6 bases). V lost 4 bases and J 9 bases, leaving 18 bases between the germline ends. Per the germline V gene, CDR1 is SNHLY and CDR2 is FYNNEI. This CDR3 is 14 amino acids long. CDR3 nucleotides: TGTGCCAGCAGTGTGCGGGGGGCGGCCGACAAAGCTTTCTTT. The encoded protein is CASSVRGAADKAFF.

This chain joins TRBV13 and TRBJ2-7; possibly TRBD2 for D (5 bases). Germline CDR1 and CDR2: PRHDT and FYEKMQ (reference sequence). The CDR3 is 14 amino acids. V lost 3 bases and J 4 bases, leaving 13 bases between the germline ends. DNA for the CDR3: TGTGCCAGCAGCTTGAGCGGCCAAGGTTACGAGCAGTACTTC. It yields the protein CASSLSGQGYEQYF.

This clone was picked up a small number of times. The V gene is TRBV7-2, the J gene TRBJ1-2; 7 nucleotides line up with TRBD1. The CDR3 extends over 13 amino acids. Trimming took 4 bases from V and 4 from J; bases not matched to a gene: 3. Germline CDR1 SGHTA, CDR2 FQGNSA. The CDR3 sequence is CASSWDSGYGYTF. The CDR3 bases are TGTGCCAGCAGCTGGGACAGCGGCTATGGCTACACCTTC.

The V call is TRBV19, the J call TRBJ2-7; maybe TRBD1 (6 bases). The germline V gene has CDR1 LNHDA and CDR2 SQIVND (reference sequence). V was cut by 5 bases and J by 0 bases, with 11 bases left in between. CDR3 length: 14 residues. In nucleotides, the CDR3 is TGTGCCAGTAGTCCACCGACAGGCTCCTACGAGCAGTACTTC. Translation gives CASSPPTGSYEQYF.

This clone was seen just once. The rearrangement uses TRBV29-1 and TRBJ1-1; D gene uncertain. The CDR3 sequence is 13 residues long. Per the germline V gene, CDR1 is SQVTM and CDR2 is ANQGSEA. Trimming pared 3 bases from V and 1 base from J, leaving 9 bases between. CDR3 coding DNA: TGCAGCGTTGACCGGGCGGGGAACACTGAAGCTTTCTTT. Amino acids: CSVDRAGNTEAFF. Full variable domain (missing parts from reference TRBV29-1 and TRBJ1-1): SAVISQKPSRDICQRGTSLTIQCQVDSQVTMMFWYRQQPGQSLTLIATANQGSEATYESGFVIDKFPISRPNLTFSTLTVSNMSPEDSSIYLCSVDRAGNTEAFFGQGTRLTVV.

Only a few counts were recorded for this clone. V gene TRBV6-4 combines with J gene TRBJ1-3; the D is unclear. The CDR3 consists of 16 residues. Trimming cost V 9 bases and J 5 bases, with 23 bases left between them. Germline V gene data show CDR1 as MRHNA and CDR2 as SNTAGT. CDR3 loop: CARAPEATLPRNTIYF. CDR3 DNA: TGTGCCAGAGCCCCGGAGGCTACGCTTCCTAGAAACACCATATATTTT.

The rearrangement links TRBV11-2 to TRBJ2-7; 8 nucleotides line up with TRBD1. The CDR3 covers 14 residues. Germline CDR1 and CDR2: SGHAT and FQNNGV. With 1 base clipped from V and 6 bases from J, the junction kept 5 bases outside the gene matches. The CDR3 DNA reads TGTGCCAGCAGCTTAGGGCAGGGGGCGGGCGAGCAGTACTTC. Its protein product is CASSLGQGAGEQYF.

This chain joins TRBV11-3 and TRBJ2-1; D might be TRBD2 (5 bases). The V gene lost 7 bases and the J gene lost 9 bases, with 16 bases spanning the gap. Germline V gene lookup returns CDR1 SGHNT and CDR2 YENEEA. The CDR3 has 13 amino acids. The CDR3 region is CASTSAGDIEQFF. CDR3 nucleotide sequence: TGTGCCAGCACCTCCGCCGGGGATATTGAGCAGTTCTTC.

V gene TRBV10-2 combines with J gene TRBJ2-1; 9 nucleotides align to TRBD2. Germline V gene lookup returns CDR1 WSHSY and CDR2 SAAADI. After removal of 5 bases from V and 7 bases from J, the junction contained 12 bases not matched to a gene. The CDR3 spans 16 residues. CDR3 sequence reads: CASSMGLAGNWNEQFF. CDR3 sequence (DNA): TGCGCCAGCAGTATGGGCCTAGCGGGAAACTGGAATGAGCAGTTCTTC.

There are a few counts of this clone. The CDR3 region has the DNA TGTGCCACCAGCGCTCAGGGCAATTCTGTCTCTGGGGCCAACGTCCTGACTTTC. Translating gives CATSAQGNSVSGANVLTF. This chain connects TRBV15 to TRBJ2-6; D perhaps matches TRBD1 (5 bases). The CDR3 covers 18 residues. Looked up from germline, CDR1 is LNHNV and CDR2 is YYDKDF (reference sequence). Trimming removed 5 bases from V and 0 bases from J, with 17 bases in between.

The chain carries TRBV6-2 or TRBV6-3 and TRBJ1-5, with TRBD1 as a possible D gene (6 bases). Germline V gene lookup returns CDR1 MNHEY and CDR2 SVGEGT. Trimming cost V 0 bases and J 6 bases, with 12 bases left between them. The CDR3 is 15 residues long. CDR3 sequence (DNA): TGTGCCAGCAGTTACTCAGTGGGGGGGCGTCAGCCCCAGCATTTT. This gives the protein CASSYSVGGRQPQHF.

CDR3 coding DNA: TGTGCCAGCAGTTACGTCGGTGGCTACACCTTC. Encoded protein: CASSYVGGYTF. The rearrangement links TRBV6-5 to TRBJ1-2, with D hard to call. Germline CDR1 reads MNHEY; CDR2 reads SVGAGI. This CDR3 has 11 amino acids. Trimming took 2 bases from V and 7 from J, leaving 5 bases between them.

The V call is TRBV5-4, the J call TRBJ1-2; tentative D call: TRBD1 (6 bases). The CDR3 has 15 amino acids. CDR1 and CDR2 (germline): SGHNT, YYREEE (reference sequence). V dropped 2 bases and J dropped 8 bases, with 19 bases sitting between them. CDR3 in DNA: TGTGCCAGCAGCTTACAGGGCACCCCCGGTCCAGGCTACACCTTC. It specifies CASSLQGTPGPGYTF.

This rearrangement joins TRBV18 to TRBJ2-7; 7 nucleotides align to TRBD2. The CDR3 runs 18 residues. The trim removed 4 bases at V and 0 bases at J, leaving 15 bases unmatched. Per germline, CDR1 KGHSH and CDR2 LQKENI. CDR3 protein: CASSRTETSPASSYEQYF. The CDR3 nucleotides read TGTGCCAGCTCACGTACGGAGACTAGCCCCGCTAGCTCCTACGAGCAGTACTTC.

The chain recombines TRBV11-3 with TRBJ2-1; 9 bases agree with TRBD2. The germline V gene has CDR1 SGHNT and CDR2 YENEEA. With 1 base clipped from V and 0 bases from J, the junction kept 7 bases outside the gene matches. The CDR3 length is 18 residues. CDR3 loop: CASSLALAGTYSYNEQFF. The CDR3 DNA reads TGTGCCAGCAGCTTAGCACTAGCGGGCACCTACTCCTACAATGAGCAGTTCTTC.

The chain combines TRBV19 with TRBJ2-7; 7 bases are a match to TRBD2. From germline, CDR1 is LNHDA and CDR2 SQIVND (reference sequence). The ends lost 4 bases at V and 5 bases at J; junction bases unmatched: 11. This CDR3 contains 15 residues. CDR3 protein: CASSRTSSPGDEQYF. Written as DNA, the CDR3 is TGTGCCAGTAGTAGGACTAGTTCCCCCGGAGACGAGCAGTACTTC.

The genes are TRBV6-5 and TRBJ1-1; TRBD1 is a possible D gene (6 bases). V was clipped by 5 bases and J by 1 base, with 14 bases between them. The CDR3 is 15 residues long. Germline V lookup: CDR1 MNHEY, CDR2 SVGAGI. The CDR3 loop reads CASSKQGRANTEAFF. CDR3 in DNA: TGTGCCAGCAGTAAACAGGGCAGAGCGAACACTGAAGCTTTCTTT.